A selection of T cell receptor beta chains follows, all from one sample in a study of blood T cell repertoires in COVID-19. TCRdb keeps only in-frame clones here, not all; method: immunoSEQ multiplex PCR. The profile shows around 330,000 clones, more than 70% of them singletons. Sample: peripheral blood. All receptors come from a woman in her thirties with COVID-19, enrolled during active disease. The CDR3 runs from the conserved cysteine through the conserved F or W. Each record gives: V gene, CDR3 protein.

TRBV29-1 | CSVAGTGGNQPQHF
TRBV5-8 | CASSYPDRENTEAFF
TRBV6-1 | CASSEGYRGMNTEAFF
TRBV15 | CATSSGSQPQHF
TRBV3-1/TRBV3-2 | CASSQEGTLNSPLHF
TRBV10-3 | CAISGSSGGGGYTF
TRBV6-6 | CASSGATSGGTQYF
TRBV12-3/TRBV12-4 | CASSGTGNSPLHF
TRBV9 | CASSPLGGDTEAFF
TRBV7-9 | CASRARDTGGWITEAFF
TRBV5-5 | CASSLGLAGGGTQYF
TRBV6-2/TRBV6-3 | CASSYSRGQGYQPQHF
TRBV5-8 | CASSLGQGAWNIQYF
TRBV2 | CASSGTGGLGGEKLFF
TRBV18 | CASSSDRGLGYEQYF
TRBV5-4 | CASSFEQAMNTEAFF
TRBV7-2 | CASSLAGQGGPFNEQFF
TRBV4-2 | CASIQSGGGEAFF
TRBV11-2 | CASSLVSAGELFF
TRBV19 | CASSIKVEGTLSGAEAFF
TRBV11-2 | CASSLVPHAPRTGGNTIYF
TRBV12-3/TRBV12-4 | CARQGFSPLHF
TRBV3-1/TRBV3-2 | CASSPTPLESSQYF
TRBV6-5 | CAAGVQETQYF
TRBV13 | CASSFWTSDEQFF
TRBV7-2 | CASSLVTGTGASPLHF
TRBV19 | CASSIQEVLGANVLTF
TRBV6-5 | CASSRDRGHGYTF
TRBV15 | CATSRDPTGVEGEAFF
TRBV3-1/TRBV3-2 | CASSQGLRVAGPQHF
TRBV6-4 | CASSLDRMDTQYF
TRBV18 | CASSREAGAWYEQYF
TRBV7-7 | CASSRSSGSTDTQYF
TRBV6-5 | CATHRDRDEQFF
TRBV7-2 | CASSGNRGSGELFF
TRBV7-2 | CASSSTVGETQYF
TRBV5-4 | CASSPSAGGTETQYF
TRBV9 | CASSAETGNYGYTF
TRBV14 | CASSQGQGNTIYF
TRBV12-3/TRBV12-4 | CASSFRDYGYTF
TRBV9 | CASSPRRGGGYNEQFF
TRBV7-3 | CASSAGGRGETQYF
TRBV30 | CAWRGDILTSYEQYF
TRBV9 | CASSLRSTVNTEAFF
TRBV5-1 | CASKGGQYNSPLHF
TRBV11-2 | CASSLAGMPEEKLFF
TRBV10-3 | CAIRDRGGDEAFF
TRBV19 | CASSRDRVGYTF
TRBV10-2 | CASSPASYNEQFF
TRBV10-3 | CASRDINQPQHF
TRBV19 | CASSIGAGANVLTF